This T cell receptor (beta chain) was recorded in a study of human T cells and chemical hapten exposure. TCRdb passed the RACE reads through MiXCR, listing each CDR3 protein once. The table includes over 70,000 distinct CDR3 sequences, roughly 10% detected once. Time point of the sample: patch test 3, about 24 weeks after DPC sensitization. Stated treatment: therapeutic diphenylcyclopropenone sensitization with weekly scalp DPC. V was clipped by 0 bases and J by 7 bases; unmatched bases: 7. CDR1 and CDR2 (germline): DFQATT, SNEGSKA (reference sequence). The CDR3 has 16 amino acids. The source is a woman aged 25-40 years with alopecia areata. Some clones in this sample may be carry-over from other donors' samples. Sequences were derived from whole blood, sampled in connection with sensitization to the hapten diphenylcyclopropenone (DPC). V gene TRBV20-1 combines with J gene TRBJ2-1; 12 nucleotides align to TRBD2. The CDR3 protein is CSARDVASGGVNEQFF. The CDR3 DNA is TGCAGTGCTAGAGATGTAGCTAGCGGGGGGGTGAATGAGCAGTTCTTC.